This entry lists 20 T cell receptor beta chains sequenced from one sample in a study of long-term antiretroviral therapy in people with HIV. immunoSEQ v3.0 was run at survey level. Method: immunoSEQ multiplex PCR; TCRdb's copy keeps in-frame clones and lacks some. The data show about 12,000 clones, around 82% seen once. Sequencing was performed on unsorted PBMCs, taken 1.3 years after starting antiretroviral therapy. The receptors here all came from a woman between 18 and 29 years old with HIV.

The chain links TRBV11-3 to TRBJ1-6; D unclear. The CDR3 has 13 amino acids. Trimming took off 4 bases at V and 10 bases at J, with 11 bases between the two ends. Germline lookup yields CDR1 SGHNT and CDR2 YENEEA. The CDR3: CASSSTFRSPLHF. The CDR3 nucleotides read TGTGCCAGCAGCTCGACGTTCCGGTCACCCCTCCACTTT.

The chain is built from TRBV2 and TRBJ2-5, with D perhaps matching TRBD2 (6 bases). The germline V gene encodes CDR1 SNHLY and CDR2 FYNNEI. The CDR3 consists of 14 residues. V was pared by 6 bases and J by 5 bases, with 16 bases between. The CDR3 sequence is CASSPIADWETQYF. In DNA form, the CDR3 reads TGTGCCAGCAGCCCCATAGCGGATTGGGAGACCCAGTACTTC.

V and J are TRBV2 and TRBJ1-1; possibly TRBD1 for D (6 bases). This CDR3 region has 13 residues. Trimming shortened V by 0 bases and J by 10 bases, and 12 bases separated the two germline ends. Germline-derived CDR1 and CDR2 are SNHLY and FYNNEI. CDR3 coding DNA: TGTGCCAGCAGTGAAGCACGGGGGCTTGGAGCTTTCTTT. It specifies CASSEARGLGAFF.

The genes are TRBV4-2 and TRBJ1-1; no definite D call. CDR1 LGHNA and CDR2 YNFKEQ come from the germline V gene. The V end lost 0 bases, the J end lost 5 bases, and 10 bases lay between the germline ends. The CDR3 sequence is 14 residues long. CDR3 amino acids: CASSQEWVQTEAFF. CDR3 bases: TGTGCCAGCAGCCAAGAATGGGTTCAGACTGAAGCTTTCTTT.

V gene TRBV11-3 combines with J gene TRBJ2-1; 7 bases agree with TRBD2. Germline trimming cut 5 bases from V and 4 bases from J; bases unmatched to any gene: 17. There are 18 residues in the CDR3. From germline, CDR1 is SGHNT and CDR2 YENEEA. The CDR3 coding sequence is TGTGCCAGCAGCCCTAGCGGTATCCCGGGCGCGCGGTACAATGAGCAGTTCTTC. The encoded protein is CASSPSGIPGARYNEQFF.

V is TRBV7-9 and J is TRBJ2-2; no firm D call. CDR1 and CDR2 from the germline V gene are SEHNR and FQNEAQ (reference sequence). The CDR3 totals 13 residues. V was cut by 1 base and J by 6 bases, with 6 bases left in between. CDR3 residues: CASSLDMPGELFF. CDR3 in DNA: TGTGCCAGCAGCTTAGATATGCCCGGGGAGCTGTTTTTT. The full variable domain, in which reference TRBV7-9 and TRBJ2-2 provide the parts outside the CDR3, is DTGVSQNPRHKITKRGQNVTFRCDPISEHNRLYWYRQTLGQGPEFLTYFQNEAQLEKSRLLSDRFSAERPKGSFSTLEIQRTEQGDSAMYLCASSLDMPGELFFGEGSRLTVL.

V and J are TRBV7-2 and TRBJ1-2; a weak D match, TRBD1 (5 bases). The CDR3 runs 14 residues. Germline V CDR1 and CDR2: SGHTA, FQGNSA. V lost 8 bases to trimming and J lost 7 bases, with 20 bases between them. The DNA of the CDR3 is TGTGCCAGCGGCATGACCGGGGGAGGTGCTGGCTACACCTTC. This translates into CASGMTGGGAGYTF. Complete variable domain (other parts from reference TRBV7-2 and TRBJ1-2): GAGVSQSPSNKVTEKGKDVELRCDPISGHTALYWYRQSLGQGLEFLIYFQGNSAPDKSGLPSDRFSAERTGGSVSTLTIQRTQQEDSAVYLCASGMTGGGAGYTFGSGTRLTVV.

The chain carries TRBV2 and TRBJ2-7; no firm D call. Trimming left V 8 bases short and J 7 bases short, with 15 bases between. Per germline, CDR1 SNHLY and CDR2 FYNNEI. The CDR3 totals 12 residues. The CDR3 nucleotides read TGTGCCAGCCGTATCCAGGCTGAGGAGCAGTACTTC. Encoded protein: CASRIQAEEQYF.

This clone has more than one count but fewer than ten. The rearrangement uses TRBV5-5 and TRBJ2-2; weak D call: TRBD2 (6 bases). The CDR3 is 15 amino acids. Looked up from germline, CDR1 is SGHKS and CDR2 is YYEKEE (reference sequence). V gave up 5 bases and J gave up 2 bases, with 13 bases separating them. The CDR3 is CASRRWGDNTGELFF. The CDR3 DNA follows: TGTGCCAGCAGGCGATGGGGGGATAACACCGGGGAGCTGTTTTTT.

The V gene is TRBV4-1, the J gene TRBJ2-7; D may be TRBD2 (6 bases). The CDR3 is 14 residues long. V was trimmed by 0 bases and J by 3 bases, leaving 9 bases between them. Germline values: CDR1 MGHRA, CDR2 YSYEKL. The CDR3 nucleotides read TGCGCCAGCAGCCAAGAGGTCGGGAGCTACGAGCAGTACTTC. This encodes CASSQEVGSYEQYF.

The chain is built from TRBV11-2 and TRBJ2-7; TRBD1 matches at 7 bases. The germline CDR1 and CDR2 sequences are SGHAT and FQNNGV. This CDR3 is built from 14 residues. V shed 3 bases, J shed 2 bases, and the junction held 4 bases outside the gene matches. The CDR3 protein is CASSFKGGPYEQYF. In DNA form, the CDR3 reads TGTGCCAGCAGCTTTAAAGGGGGCCCCTACGAGCAGTACTTC.

This chain connects TRBV5-1 to TRBJ2-3; tentatively, D is TRBD2 (5 bases). This CDR3 has 16 amino acids. Deletions cut 4 bases from V and 3 bases from J, with 18 bases between. Germline CDR1 is SGHRS and CDR2 is YFSETQ. The chain's CDR3 is CASSLGSGISTDTQYF. Written as DNA, the CDR3 is TGCGCCAGCAGCCTGGGGTCCGGGATTAGTACAGATACGCAGTATTTT.

This chain joins TRBV2 and TRBJ2-2, with D perhaps matching TRBD1 (5 bases). CDR1 and CDR2 (germline): SNHLY, FYNNEI. CDR3 length: 14 amino acids. V lost 6 bases to trimming and J lost 6 bases, with 14 bases between them. For the CDR3, the DNA is TGTGCCAGCAGGGGGTCAGGGAAGGCCGGGGAGCTGTTTTTT. As protein: CASRGSGKAGELFF.

This chain joins TRBV9 and TRBJ2-3, with D uncertain. The V end was cut by 5 bases, the J end by 9 bases, with 13 bases between. CDR3 length: 12 amino acids. The germline gives CDR1 SGDLS, CDR2 YYNGEE. The DNA of the CDR3 is TGTGCCAGCAGTCCCCCGGACCGCACGCAGTATTTT. It yields the protein CASSPPDRTQYF.

V usage is TRBV20-1 and J usage is TRBJ1-1, with D possibly matching TRBD1 (5 bases). Trimming took 5 bases from V and 4 from J, leaving 8 bases between them. This CDR3 is 11 amino acids long. CDR1 and CDR2 (germline): DFQATT, SNEGSKA (reference sequence). In DNA, the CDR3 is TGCAGTGCTGCGGGGGGCACTGAAGCTTTCTTT. This gives the protein CSAAGGTEAFF.

J is TRBJ2-5 and V is TRBV7-2, with TRBD2 as a possible D gene (6 bases). The germline V gene has CDR1 SGHTA and CDR2 FQGNSA. Deletions cut 5 bases from V and 7 bases from J, with 20 bases between. The CDR3 runs to 15 residues. The CDR3 coding sequence is TGTGCCAGCAGCCCCGACCGACTAGACTGGCCGACCCAGTACTTC. Translated: CASSPDRLDWPTQYF.

This CDR3 reads CASSLVRGSYNSPLHF. CDR3 in DNA: TGTGCCAGCAGCTTAGTCCGGGGGTCTTATAATTCACCCCTCCACTTT. The chain is built from TRBV7-9 and TRBJ1-6; possibly TRBD1 for D (5 bases). Germline lookup yields CDR1 SEHNR and CDR2 FQNEAQ (reference sequence). CDR3 length: 16 amino acids. Trimming pared 1 base from V and 4 bases from J, leaving 11 bases between.

The rearrangement uses TRBV5-6 and TRBJ1-6, with TRBD1 identical over 11 bases. Trimming took 0 bases from V and 10 from J; bases not matched to a gene: 3. Germline-derived CDR1 and CDR2 are SGHDT and YYEEEE. The CDR3 extends over 15 amino acids. The chain's CDR3 is CASSLDGTGGSPLHF. In nucleotides, the CDR3 is TGTGCCAGCAGCTTGGACGGGACAGGGGGATCACCCCTCCACTTT.

The chain carries TRBV6-1 and TRBJ1-2; TRBD1 is a possible D gene (6 bases). CDR3 length: 15 amino acids. Per germline, CDR1 MNHNS and CDR2 SASEGT. V was pared by 1 base and J by 4 bases, with 13 bases between. DNA for the CDR3: TGTGCCAGCAGTGAAGTGGGCAGGGGCAGCTATGGCTACACCTTC. Encoded protein: CASSEVGRGSYGYTF.

CDR3 amino acids: CASSVDAGGRETQYF. The CDR3 region has the DNA TGTGCCAGCAGTGTGGATGCGGGAGGTCGAGAGACCCAGTACTTC. The chain recombines TRBV2 with TRBJ2-5; 8 nucleotides match TRBD2. The V gene's germline CDR1 is SNHLY and CDR2 FYNNEI. The length of the CDR3 is 15 residues. With V trimmed by 4 bases and J by 4 bases, 8 bases remained unmatched.